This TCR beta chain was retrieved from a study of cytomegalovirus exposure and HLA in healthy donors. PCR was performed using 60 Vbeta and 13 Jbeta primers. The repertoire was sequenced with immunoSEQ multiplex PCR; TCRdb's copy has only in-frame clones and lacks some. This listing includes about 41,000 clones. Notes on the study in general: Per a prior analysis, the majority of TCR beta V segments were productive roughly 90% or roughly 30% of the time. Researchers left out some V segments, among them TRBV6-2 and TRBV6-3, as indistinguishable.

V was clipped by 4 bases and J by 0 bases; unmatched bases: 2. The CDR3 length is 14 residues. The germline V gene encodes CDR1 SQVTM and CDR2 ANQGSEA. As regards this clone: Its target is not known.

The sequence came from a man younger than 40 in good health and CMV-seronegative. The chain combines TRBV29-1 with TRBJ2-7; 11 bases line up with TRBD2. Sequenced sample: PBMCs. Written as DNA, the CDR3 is TGCAGCGTTGCAACTAGCGGGAGCTCCTACGAGCAGTACTTC. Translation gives CSVATSGSSYEQYF.